The 11 T cell receptor beta chains below were found in one sample sequenced in a study of read filtering for tumor transcriptome and immune sequencing. The library was built from around 380 ng RNA with molecular barcoded adaptors for alpha/delta and beta/gamma chains. TCRdb reanalysed the reads using MiXCR and keeps one entry per CDR3 protein. The repertoire holds approximately 150,000 distinct CDR3 sequences, with roughly an eighth as singletons. Sequenced material: a population of CD138-negative cells sorted from bone marrow. All receptors come from a donor aged 40 or older with multiple myeloma.

V gene TRBV9 combines with J gene TRBJ2-5, with D tentatively TRBD1 (6 bases). The CDR3 is 16 residues long. The V gene lost 0 bases and the J gene lost 4 bases, with 16 bases spanning the gap. Germline V gene lookup returns CDR1 SGDLS and CDR2 YYNGEE. This CDR3 is CASSVEPWTEIETQYF. The CDR3, as DNA: TGTGCCAGCAGCGTAGAACCCTGGACAGAAATAGAGACCCAGTACTTC.

A word on this clonotype: A much more abundant neighbour one base away suggests this may be a read error. Here the CDR3 reads CASSPTRSYYNGQFF. The CDR3 DNA follows: TGTGCCAGCAGCCCCACGAGGAGTTACTACAATGGGCAGTTCTTC. The gene calls are TRBV7-9 and TRBJ2-1, with D hard to call. Germline V CDR1 and CDR2: SEHNR, FQNEAQ (reference sequence). The CDR3 is 15 residues long.

Notes on this clonotype: A much larger clone lies one base from this, so it may be a read error. Likely a read error: the CDR3 ends without its conserved phenylalanine or tryptophan. In DNA form, the CDR3 reads TGTGCCAGCAGCTTCTGGACAGGGCTTACCAATCAGCCCCAGCATCTT. Translation: CASSFWTGLTNQPQHL. The J gene is TRBJ1-5, the V gene TRBV5-6, with 8 bases that match TRBD1. CDR1 SGHDT and CDR2 YYEEEE come from the germline V gene. The CDR3 has 16 residues. Trimming at V came to 2 bases and at J to 3 bases, leaving 7 bases not matched to a gene.

This clonotype has at least ten counts. The chain is built from TRBV6-2 or TRBV6-3 and TRBJ2-1; D might be TRBD2 (6 bases). The length of the CDR3 is 13 residues. The V gene lost 5 bases and the J gene lost 11 bases, with 16 bases spanning the gap. The germline V gene has CDR1 MNHEY and CDR2 SVGEGT. The CDR3 loop is CASSNGGTFQQFF. In DNA, the CDR3 is TGTGCCAGCAGTAACGGGGGTACCTTTCAGCAGTTCTTC.

As regards this clonotype: A much larger clone differs from this one at a single base, so this may be a read error. The V call is TRBV15, the J call TRBJ2-4; maybe TRBD2 (6 bases). The length of the CDR3 is 15 residues. Germline-derived CDR1 and CDR2 are LNHNV and YYDKDF (reference sequence). The CDR3: CATRRVEGSKNIQYF. Written as DNA, the CDR3 is TGTGCCACCAGAAGAGTGGAGGGCTCCAAAAACATTCAGTACTTC. Full variable domain (outside the CDR3, taken from reference TRBV15 and TRBJ2-4): DAMVIQNPRYQVTQFGKPVTLSCSQTLNHNVMYWYQQKSSQAPKLLFHYYDKDFNNEADTPDNFQSRRPNTSFCFLDIRSPGLGDTAMYLCATRRVEGSKNIQYFGAGTRLSVL.

This clonotype appeared many times. This sequence joins TRBV6-5 and TRBJ2-3, with 12 bases identical to TRBD2. Germline CDR1 is MNHEY and CDR2 is SVGAGI. Trimming cost V 7 bases and J 3 bases; bases outside gene matches: 8. The CDR3 has 16 amino acids. CDR3 coding DNA: TGTGCCAGCACCTTAAAAGGACTAGCGGGAACAGATACGCAGTATTTT. It encodes CASTLKGLAGTDTQYF.

This clonotype was detected a few times. A much larger clone differs from this one at a single base, so this may be a read error. This chain uses TRBV6-5 with TRBJ2-7; D is uncertain. The CDR3 totals 15 residues. With 4 bases removed from V and 0 bases from J, the gap between germline ends came to 13 bases. CDR1 and CDR2 from the germline V gene are MNHEY and SVGAGI. CDR3 sequence (DNA): TGTGCCAGCAGTTGCTCCTCAGCCAGCTCCTACGAGCAGTACTTC. Encoded protein: CASSCSSASSYEQYF.

This clonotype was seen at least ten times. V and J are TRBV11-2 and TRBJ2-4; possibly TRBD2 for D (5 bases). The CDR3 totals 16 residues. Germline V gene data show CDR1 as SGHAT and CDR2 as FQNNGV. The V gene lost 2 bases and the J gene lost 1 base, with 12 bases spanning the gap. This CDR3 reads CASSLWFAGAKNIQYF. The CDR3 DNA sequence: TGTGCCAGCAGCTTATGGTTCGCGGGTGCCAAAAACATTCAGTACTTC.

This clonotype appeared many times. This chain joins TRBV7-8 and TRBJ2-2, with TRBD2 as a possible D gene (6 bases). This CDR3 contains 16 residues. Germline lookup yields CDR1 SGHVS and CDR2 FQNEAQ. Between the trimmed V and J ends, which lost 3 bases and 0 bases, there was a span of 11 bases. CDR3 DNA sequence: TGTGCCAGCAGCTTTCCTAGCGTTTCGAACACCGGGGAGCTGTTTTTT. It codes for CASSFPSVSNTGELFF.

Ten or more counts support this clonotype. The chain employs TRBV30 and TRBJ2-2, with D uncertain. Trimming pared 1 base from V and 8 bases from J, leaving 11 bases between. CDR3 length: 13 residues. Looked up from germline, CDR1 is GTSNPN and CDR2 is SVGIG (reference sequence). The CDR3 DNA follows: TGTGCCTGGAGTGAGCATAGTCCGGGGGAGCTGTTTTTT. Amino acid sequence: CAWSEHSPGELFF.

Comment on this clonotype: A far larger clone is off by one base, so a read error is likely. V is TRBV12-3 or TRBV12-4 and J is TRBJ2-1; D call uncertain. The CDR3 totals 11 residues. The CDR3 here is CASGLSGEQFF. As DNA, the CDR3 is TGTGCCAGCGGTTTAAGTGGTGAGCAGTTCTTC.